This T cell receptor (beta chain) was observed in a study of PD-L1 blockade in urothelial cancer. On the study more broadly: A median blood sample held approximately 150,000 T cells and about 89,000 unique TCRs.

The germline V gene encodes CDR1 MNHEY and CDR2 SMNVEV (reference sequence). The CDR3 runs to 15 residues. Trimming at V came to 4 bases and at J to 7 bases, leaving 5 bases not matched to a gene. Profiling relied on immunoSEQ multiplex PCR, and the TCRdb table lists in-frame clones only, not all of them. The profile covers roughly 110,000 clones, with under 95% appearing a single time and around 4% taken by the ten largest. Documented time point: peripheral blood 6 weeks after treatment start. This chain uses TRBV27 with TRBJ1-4, with 11 bases lining up with TRBD1. The sequencing here drew on PBMCs, taken around atezolizumab (anti-PD-L1) treatment. This sequence was found in a man in his 60s with urothelial cancer. The CDR3 bases are TGTGCCAGCAGTTCCCGAGGGACAGGGGGTGAAAAACTGTTTTTT. The encoded protein is CASSSRGTGGEKLFF.